Listed here are 5 T cell receptor beta chains from one sample, sequenced in a study of beta chain features in type 1 diabetes. Study conclusions and caveats: Researchers report that Type 1 diabetes patients had moderately but significantly shorter TCRB CDR3s across all four CD4+ subsets.

Their recognized antigens are unknown. The study reverse transcribed the entire isolated RNA, so it sequenced expressed TCRB transcripts. Some clones are missing from TCRdb's copy, which holds only in-frame ones; the method was immunoSEQ multiplex PCR. The table records about 650,000 clones, around 12% of them present only once. Specimen: naive CD4+ T cells from blood. These receptors were taken from a man younger than 40 with type 1 diabetes.

This clone has more than one count but fewer than ten. J is TRBJ1-4 and V is TRBV27, with 9 bases aligning to TRBD1. Trimming took 1 base from V and 8 from J; bases not matched to a gene: 14. There are 18 residues in the CDR3. Germline assignment: CDR1 MNHEY and CDR2 SMNVEV (reference sequence). Here the CDR3 reads CASSLFGTGTGSQEKLFF. For the CDR3, the DNA is TGTGCCAGCAGTTTATTCGGTACAGGGACAGGGAGTCAAGAAAAACTGTTTTTT.

The rearrangement links TRBV2 to TRBJ1-6, with D perhaps TRBD1 (5 bases). Germline CDR1 and CDR2: SNHLY and FYNNEI. The CDR3 extends over 14 amino acids. V lost 6 bases to trimming and J lost 5 bases, with 11 bases between them. CDR3 residues: CASRGGANNSPLHF. The CDR3 DNA reads TGTGCCAGCAGGGGAGGGGCCAATAATTCACCCCTCCACTTT.

The sample holds a few counts of this clone. The DNA for the CDR3 is TGTGCCAGCAGCCATCAGAACTATGGCTACACCTTC. It specifies CASSHQNYGYTF. J is TRBJ1-2 and V is TRBV7-9; D gene uncertain. The length of the CDR3 is 12 residues. V gave up 5 bases and J gave up 2 bases, with 6 bases separating them. Germline values: CDR1 SEHNR, CDR2 FQNEAQ (reference sequence). Together with reference TRBV7-9 and TRBJ1-2, the CDR3 gives the full variable domain: DTGVSQNPRHKITKRGQNVTFRCDPISEHNRLYWYRQTLGQGPEFLTYFQNEAQLEKSRLLSDRFSAERPKGSFSTLEIQRTEQGDSAMYLCASSHQNYGYTFGSGTRLTVV.

This clone was counted a few times. This CDR3 is CASRPGENTGELFF. For the CDR3, the DNA is TGTGCCAGCCGCCCAGGGGAGAACACCGGGGAGCTGTTTTTT. The chain links TRBV2 to TRBJ2-2; maybe TRBD1 (6 bases). The CDR3 length is 14 residues. Germline V gene sequence: CDR1 SNHLY, CDR2 FYNNEI. The V end lost 8 bases, the J end lost 1 base, and 11 bases lay between the germline ends.

The rearrangement joins TRBV7-2 to TRBJ2-5, with TRBD1 matching over 9 bases. Trimming took 5 bases from V and 5 from J; bases not matched to a gene: 3. The CDR3 is 13 residues long. Germline CDR1 and CDR2: SGHTA and FQGNSA. The CDR3 loop is CASSNRGLETQYF. The CDR3, as DNA: TGTGCCAGCAGCAACAGGGGGCTGGAGACCCAGTACTTC.